This T cell receptor beta chain was identified during a study of T cell repertoires in cytomegalovirus infection. For the study at large: Selection of CMV epitopes for the study included recently identified HLA-C-restricted and well-studied HLA-B-restricted ones. Findings and caveats of the study: Clonotype analysis showed dominance of the ex vivo response by HLA-C-restricted CMV-specific TCR beta clonotypes. CMV carriers having the relevant HLA were flagged by cumulative public TCR beta family frequency.

Via MiXCR, TCRdb re-called the reads, giving one row per CDR3 protein. The sample yields a few hundred thousand distinct CDR3 sequences, approximately 40% seen once. Concerning this clonotype: What it binds is unknown.

The V segment lost 3 bases and the J segment 2 bases; nucleotides outside the gene matches: 4. The germline V gene encodes CDR1 MGHRA and CDR2 YSYEKL. The CDR3 loop spans 15 amino acids. The starting material was cultured PBMCs, obtained from culture after CMV antigen stimulation. This chain links TRBV4-1 with TRBJ2-7; 10 bases map to TRBD1. The TCR sequence derives from a human donor in good health (CMV status not recorded). Some clones in this sample may be carry-over from other donors' samples. CDR3 sequence (DNA): TGCGCCAGCAGCCAGAGGGACAGGGGAACCTACGAGCAGTACTTC. It translates to CASSQRDRGTYEQYF.